This TCR beta chain was sequenced in a study of T cells expressing NK-cell markers (TCRdb year 2020). About the study as a whole: About 8 donors provided sorted CD3+CD56+NKG2C+, CD3+CD56+NKG2C- and CD3+CD56-NKG2C+ T-cell subsets, whose TCR beta-chain repertoires were profiled. Of the eight sequenced donors, seven were found to be HCMV-seropositive and one was found to be HCMV-seronegative. The study sequenced eight donors, all healthy volunteers chosen at random: three men and five women. Sequencing of the libraries produced 2 x 150 bp reads on Illumina HiSeq 2000/2500, MiSeq or NextSeq.

The CDR3 covers 16 residues, taking in both the cysteine and the phenylalanine. DNA for this receptor is not on file. CDR1 MGHRA and CDR2 YSYEKL were looked up in the germline V gene. Reads for this sample came from an Illumina HiSeq 2000. TCR beta cDNA libraries were prepared using 5'RACE template switching, which introduced a universal primer site and unique molecular identifiers. cDNA synthesis was primed from the TCR beta constant segment, followed by two successive PCR amplification steps. The paper's data handling went like this. MIGEC handled demultiplexing of the reads and grouping by UMI, while MiTCR was used to assemble and quantify clonotypes. Only TCR cDNA sequences supported by at least two reads were kept to exclude erroneous sequences. The tcR package was used for downstream repertoire analysis, and clonotypes were matched across fractions by CDR3 nucleotide sequence plus V segment. VDJmatch was used to annotate antigen specificity against VDJdb, with one amino acid substitution in CDR3 permitted. TCRdb reprocessed the reads and assigns one entry to each CDR3 protein sequence, leaving out DNA. The V and J calls come from TCRdb's annotation, not from the publication. The sample has over 350,000 distinct CDR3 sequences on record. Roughly a tenth of the sample is held by the ten biggest clonotypes.

General conclusions and limits of the study: Those dominant clonotypes were again the most abundant among CD3+CD56-NKG2C+ cells in a handful of donors, at about 25-60.1%. For 6 or 7 donors, the dominant CD3+CD56+NKG2C+ clonotypes were among the top 10 CD8+ clonotypes and accounted for about 1.0-7.0% of CD8+ T cells. It remained unclear whether the expanded NKG2C-expressing T cell clones were specific for HCMV antigens.

HCMV-specific IgG was detected in serum with a commercial ELISA kit to determine HCMV serostatus. Ficoll density gradient centrifugation was used to isolate peripheral blood mononuclear cells from blood. Worth noting for this clonotype: Its specific antigen is unknown.

The V and J genes are TRBV4-1 and TRBJ2-1; the D call of TRBD1 rests on TCRdb alone, since no DNA is present to check it. The source is a woman aged 50 to 60 in good health. Donor details come from another sample of the same person, matched by shared clones. Sequencing used blood T cells: a sorted CD56 or NKG2C T cell subset, CD4+ or CD8+ T cells, or bulk PBMC T cells (not recorded which). The CDR3 protein: CASSQETAGRYNEQFF.